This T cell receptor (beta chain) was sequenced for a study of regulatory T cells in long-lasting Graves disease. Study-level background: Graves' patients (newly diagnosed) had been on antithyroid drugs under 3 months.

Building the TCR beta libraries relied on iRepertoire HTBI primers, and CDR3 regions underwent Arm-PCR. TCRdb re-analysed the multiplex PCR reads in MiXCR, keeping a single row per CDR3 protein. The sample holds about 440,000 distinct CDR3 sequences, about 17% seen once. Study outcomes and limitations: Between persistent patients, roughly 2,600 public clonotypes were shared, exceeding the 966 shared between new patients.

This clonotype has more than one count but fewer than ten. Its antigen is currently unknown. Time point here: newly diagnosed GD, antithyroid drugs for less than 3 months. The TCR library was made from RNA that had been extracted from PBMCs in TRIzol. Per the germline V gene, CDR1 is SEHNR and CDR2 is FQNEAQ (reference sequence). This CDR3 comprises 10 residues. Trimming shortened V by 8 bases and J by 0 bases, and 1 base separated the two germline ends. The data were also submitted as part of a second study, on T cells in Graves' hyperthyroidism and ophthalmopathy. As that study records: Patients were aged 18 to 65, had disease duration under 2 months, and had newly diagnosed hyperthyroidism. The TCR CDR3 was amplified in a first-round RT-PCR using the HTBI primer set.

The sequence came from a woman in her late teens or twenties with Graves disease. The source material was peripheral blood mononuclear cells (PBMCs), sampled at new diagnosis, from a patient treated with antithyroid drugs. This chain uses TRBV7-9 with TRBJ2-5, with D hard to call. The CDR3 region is CASHQETQYF. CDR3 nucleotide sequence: TGTGCCAGCCACCAAGAGACCCAGTACTTC.